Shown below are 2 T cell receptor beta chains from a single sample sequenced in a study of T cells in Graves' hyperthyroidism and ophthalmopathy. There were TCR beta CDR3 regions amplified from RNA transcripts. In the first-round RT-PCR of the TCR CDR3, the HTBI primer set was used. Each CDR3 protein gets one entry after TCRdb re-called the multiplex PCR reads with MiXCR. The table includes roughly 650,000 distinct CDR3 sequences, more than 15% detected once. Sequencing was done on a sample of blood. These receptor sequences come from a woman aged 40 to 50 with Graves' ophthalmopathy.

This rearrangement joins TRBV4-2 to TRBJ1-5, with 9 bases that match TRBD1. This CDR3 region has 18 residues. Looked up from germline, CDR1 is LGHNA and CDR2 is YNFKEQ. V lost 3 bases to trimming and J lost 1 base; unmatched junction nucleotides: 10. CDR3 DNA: TGTGCCAGCAGCCAGCCGGGACAGGGAATTGGCAGCAATCAGCCCCAGCATTTT. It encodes CASSQPGQGIGSNQPQHF.

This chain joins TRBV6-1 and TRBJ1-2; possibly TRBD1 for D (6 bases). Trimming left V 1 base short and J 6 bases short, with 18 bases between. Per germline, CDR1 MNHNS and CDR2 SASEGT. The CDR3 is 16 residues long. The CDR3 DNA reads TGTGCCAGCAGTGAAGGGGAAGGACCAAAGGGGGATGGCTACACCTTC. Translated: CASSEGEGPKGDGYTF.